These 24 T cell receptor beta chains came from one sample sequenced in a study of blood T cells in healthy people across ages. A J-beta primer mix and a sample-barcoded 5' primer were used in a second PCR of about 7 to 12 cycles. MiXCR, run by TCRdb on the 5' RACE reads, gives a single entry per CDR3 protein. The sample lists fewer than 950,000 distinct CDR3 sequences, 40% to 65% occurring once. Sample: blood. The receptor set was obtained from an elderly man in good health.

The table lists this clonotype with a few counts. The rearrangement joins TRBV29-1 to TRBJ2-7, with D possibly being TRBD2 (6 bases). The germline V and J ends were trimmed by 8 bases and 2 bases, with 7 bases remaining between them. This CDR3 has 10 amino acids. Germline CDR1 and CDR2: SQVTM and ANQGSEA. This CDR3 reads CSRGTYEQYF. DNA for the CDR3: TGCAGCCGGGGGACCTACGAGCAGTACTTC.

CDR3 loop: CASSPSTSGKQYF. The CDR3 DNA is TGTGCCAGCAGCCCCTCGACTAGCGGGAAGCAGTACTTC. The chain couples TRBV7-3 to TRBJ2-7; 11 positions match TRBD2. Losses at the gene ends were 5 bases for V and 8 bases for J; bases not matched to a gene: 5. Germline V gene lookup returns CDR1 SGHTA and CDR2 FQGTGA. This CDR3 region has 13 residues. Drawing the rest from reference TRBV7-3 and TRBJ2-7, the complete variable domain is GAGVSQTPSNKVTEKGKYVELRCDPISGHTALYWYRQSLGQGPEFLIYFQGTGAADDSGLPNDRFFAVRPEGSVSTLKIQRTERGDSAVYLCASSPSTSGKQYFGPGTRLTVT.

There are a few counts of this clonotype. The J gene is TRBJ1-5, the V gene TRBV30, with TRBD1 matching over 7 bases. The germline CDR1 and CDR2 sequences are GTSNPN and SVGIG (reference sequence). This CDR3 is built from 14 residues. J gave up 4 bases and V 3 bases, and 6 bases lay outside the gene matches. The CDR3 sequence: CAWRGQSNNQPQHF. The CDR3 nucleotides read TGTGCCTGGAGGGGACAGAGTAATAATCAGCCCCAGCATTTT.

The chain recombines TRBV24-1 with TRBJ1-2; D may be TRBD1 (5 bases). V was clipped by 4 bases and J by 7 bases, with 12 bases between them. The CDR3 is made up of 13 amino acids. Germline V CDR1 and CDR2: KGHDR, SFDVKD. The CDR3 coding sequence is TGTGCCACCAGTGACCCCGGGAGGGGTGGCTACACCTTC. Its protein is CATSDPGRGGYTF.

The V gene is TRBV20-1, the J gene TRBJ2-1; maybe TRBD1 (5 bases). The CDR3 extends over 11 amino acids. The germline V gene has CDR1 DFQATT and CDR2 SNEGSKA (reference sequence). Trimming took off 0 bases at V and 9 bases at J, with 6 bases between the two ends. The DNA of the CDR3 is TGCAGTGCTAGAGAGGGGCTTGAGCAGTTCTTC. It yields the protein CSAREGLEQFF.

V gene TRBV2 combines with J gene TRBJ2-3; no clear D. The V end was cut by 6 bases, the J end by 14 bases, with 21 bases between. The germline gives CDR1 SNHLY, CDR2 FYNNEI. This CDR3 is built from 13 residues. CDR3 in DNA: TGTGCCAGCAGCCCCCTTTGGGCCGGATACGCGTATTTT. It specifies CASSPLWAGYAYF.

This clonotype was counted only a few times. This chain links TRBV5-1 with TRBJ2-7, with 9 bases matching TRBD1. The CDR3 loop spans 15 amino acids. The germline CDR1 and CDR2 sequences are SGHRS and YFSETQ. V lost 4 bases to trimming and J lost 7 bases; unmatched junction nucleotides: 12. The CDR3 sequence: CASSPLQGARAEQYF. Here the CDR3 DNA reads TGCGCCAGCAGCCCACTACAGGGGGCCCGCGCGGAGCAGTACTTC.

This rearrangement joins TRBV2 to TRBJ1-4; no definite D call. Germline CDR1 reads SNHLY; CDR2 reads FYNNEI. The CDR3 sequence is 15 residues long. The ends were cut back, 3 bases at V and 4 bases at J, with 12 bases in the middle. CDR3 protein: CASSDSRQLNEKLFF. Written as DNA, the CDR3 is TGTGCCAGCAGTGACTCCCGCCAACTTAATGAAAAACTGTTTTTT.

This clonotype was seen only once. The V and J genes are TRBV6-1 and TRBJ2-7, with a possible D match to TRBD1 (5 bases). The CDR3 loop spans 13 amino acids. With 4 bases removed from V and 6 bases from J, the gap between germline ends came to 13 bases. Per germline, CDR1 MNHNS and CDR2 SASEGT. CDR3 sequence (DNA): TGTGCCAGCAGTGCTTTAGGACATGGCGAGCAGTACTTC. Translated: CASSALGHGEQYF.

This chain uses TRBV4-1 with TRBJ1-2; 9 bases map to TRBD1. Germline CDR1 and CDR2: MGHRA and YSYEKL. With V trimmed by 4 bases and J by 3 bases, 3 bases remained unmatched. CDR3 length equals 14 residues. The CDR3: CASSLDRGYYGYTF. The CDR3 DNA is TGCGCCAGCAGCCTGGACAGGGGCTACTATGGCTACACCTTC.

The chain uses TRBV7-2 and TRBJ2-7, with a possible D match to TRBD1 (6 bases). Germline V gene sequence: CDR1 SGHTA, CDR2 FQGNSA. The CDR3 sequence is 15 residues long. Trimming removed 6 bases from V and 1 base from J, with 16 bases in between. The CDR3 DNA reads TGTGCCAGCAGTCTAATAGGGGGAGCGTCCTACGAGCAGTACTTC. This encodes CASSLIGGASYEQYF.

This clonotype was seen only a few times. This sequence joins TRBV6-5 and TRBJ2-5; the D is unclear. Trimming removed 2 bases at V and 5 bases at J, with 12 bases between. This CDR3 spans 14 amino acids. From germline, CDR1 is MNHEY and CDR2 SVGAGI. CDR3 residues: CASSYSYLDETQYF. The CDR3 DNA is TGTGCCAGCAGTTACAGTTACTTGGACGAGACCCAGTACTTC.

For this clonotype: One junction end disagrees with the germline gene, perhaps due to a read error. This chain connects TRBV14 to TRBJ2-1; D uncertain. Germline lookup yields CDR1 SGHDN and CDR2 FVKESK. This CDR3 contains 13 residues. CDR3 DNA sequence: TGTGCCAGCAGCCAAGGTCACTACAATAAGCAGTTCTTC. The encoded protein is CASSQGHYNKQFF.

The chain couples TRBV2 to TRBJ1-5; D ambiguous. CDR3 size: 14 residues. Germline lookup yields CDR1 SNHLY and CDR2 FYNNEI. The germline V and J ends were trimmed by 5 bases and 6 bases, with 14 bases remaining between them. The CDR3 DNA reads TGTGCCAGCAGTCTGGACCCGGTGGGTCAGCCCCAGCATTTT. It encodes CASSLDPVGQPQHF.

The chain links TRBV12-3 or TRBV12-4 to TRBJ2-1; 8 positions match TRBD1. This CDR3 has 14 amino acids. Unmatched junction bases numbered 9, after V lost 7 bases and J lost 7 bases. Written as DNA, the CDR3 is TGTGCCAGCACCTTTCGACAGGGGTGGAATGAGCAGTTCTTC. Translating gives CASTFRQGWNEQFF.

The chain has TRBV28 and TRBJ2-7, with 9 nucleotides matching TRBD2. The V gene's germline CDR1 is MDHEN and CDR2 SYDVKM. V dropped 8 bases and J dropped 4; count of bases not matched to a gene: 6. The length of the CDR3 is 13 residues. In DNA, the CDR3 is TGTGCCAGCCGTAGCGGGAGTCGGTACGAGCAGTACTTC. It codes for CASRSGSRYEQYF.

This clonotype turned up a few times. This chain joins TRBV30 and TRBJ1-2, with 7 bases lining up with TRBD1. V dropped 8 bases and J dropped 4; count of bases not matched to a gene: 10. The CDR3 runs 13 residues. From germline, CDR1 is GTSNPN and CDR2 SVGIG (reference sequence). The CDR3 region is CAGPRTGAYGYTF. Here the CDR3 DNA reads TGTGCCGGCCCCCGGACAGGAGCCTATGGCTACACCTTC.

This rearrangement joins TRBV28 to TRBJ2-6; D is ambiguous. The germline gives CDR1 MDHEN, CDR2 SYDVKM. V was clipped by 6 bases and J by 4 bases, with 13 bases between them. The CDR3 is 15 residues long. The CDR3 nucleotides are TGTGCCAGCAGAGCCGCTGCTCTGGGGGCCAACGTCCTGACTTTC. This translates into CASRAAALGANVLTF.

The V gene is TRBV10-3, the J gene TRBJ2-1, with 15 positions matching TRBD2. This CDR3 is built from 15 residues. The germline CDR1 and CDR2 sequences are ENHRY and SYGVKD. Germline trimming cut 11 bases from V and 8 bases from J; bases unmatched to any gene: 10. CDR3 coding DNA: TGTGCCGTAGGACTAGCGGGAGGGGGGCACGATGAGCAGTTCTTC. This translates into CAVGLAGGGHDEQFF.

This clonotype showed up just a few times. The junction differs from germline at one of its ends, possibly a read error. The chain combines TRBV5-1 with TRBJ2-7; 11 bases fit TRBD2. The CDR3 runs to 15 residues. The germline CDR1 and CDR2 sequences are SGHRS and YFSETQ. Here the CDR3 DNA reads TGTGCCAGCAGTCTGGGACTAGCGGCAACCTACGAGCAGTACTTC. Protein sequence: CASSLGLAATYEQYF.

As concerns this clonotype: One end of the junction fails to match germline, which may point to a read error. The CDR3 spells CANSELVGGQQYF. CDR3 nucleotides: TGTGCCAACAGTGAATTAGTAGGGGGCCAGCAGTACTTC. The chain is built from TRBV2 and TRBJ2-7, with 7 bases that match TRBD1. The V gene's germline CDR1 is SNHLY and CDR2 FYNNEI. The CDR3 loop spans 13 amino acids.

J is TRBJ2-5 and V is TRBV4-1, with a possible D match to TRBD2 (5 bases). Germline V CDR1 and CDR2: MGHRA, YSYEKL. The CDR3 length is 11 residues. Trimming shortened V by 3 bases and J by 12 bases, and 11 bases separated the two germline ends. The CDR3 protein is CASSHGVGKYF. CDR3 nucleotides: TGCGCCAGCAGCCACGGGGTTGGAAAGTACTTC.

This rearrangement joins TRBV12-3 or TRBV12-4 to TRBJ2-6; D not certain. Trimming pared 6 bases from V and 4 bases from J, leaving 7 bases between. The CDR3 is 13 amino acids. The CDR3 is CASSHTGANVLTF. Written as DNA, the CDR3 is TGTGCCAGCAGCCACACCGGGGCCAACGTCCTGACTTTC.

A few counts support this clonotype. The gene calls are TRBV29-1 and TRBJ2-6; D uncertain. The length of the CDR3 is 13 residues. Per the germline V gene, CDR1 is SQVTM and CDR2 is ANQGSEA. The V end was cut by 4 bases, the J end by 0 bases, with 4 bases between. The CDR3, as DNA: TGCAGCGTTGCGTTCTCTGGGGCCAACGTCCTGACTTTC. Encoded protein: CSVAFSGANVLTF.